Below, 7 T cell receptor beta chains from the same sample are listed, as sequenced in a study of T-cell reconstitution after alpha-beta-depleted transplantation in children. Preparation of the TCRbeta library used unique molecular identifiers. TCRdb reanalysed the PCR reads using MiXCR and keeps one entry per CDR3 protein. The sample yields fewer than 500,000 distinct CDR3 sequences, around two fifths seen once. The sample consisted of PBMCs, taken before TCRalphabeta/CD19-depleted stem cell transplant. These receptors came from a girl aged 2-10 years with aplastic anemia, due to receive a stem cell transplant.

There are many counts of this clonotype. This chain joins TRBV29-1 and TRBJ2-2; D remains unclear. The CDR3 runs to 12 residues. V dropped 6 bases and J dropped 3 bases, with 8 bases sitting between them. Germline loops: CDR1 SQVTM, CDR2 ANQGSEA. CDR3 residues: CSVGSHTGELFF. For the CDR3, the DNA is TGCAGCGTGGGCAGTCACACCGGGGAGCTGTTTTTT.

This clonotype was recorded a few times. The chain employs TRBV18 and TRBJ2-7; unclear D gene. The CDR3 spans 15 residues. Deletions cut 1 base from V and 0 bases from J, with 10 bases between. The germline V gene encodes CDR1 KGHSH and CDR2 LQKENI. This CDR3 reads CASSPRVGSSYEQYF. The DNA of the CDR3 is TGTGCCAGCTCACCACGGGTCGGTAGCTCCTACGAGCAGTACTTC.

V is TRBV4-2 and J is TRBJ1-3; no definite D call. The V gene's germline CDR1 is LGHNA and CDR2 YNFKEQ. V dropped 1 base and J dropped 6 bases, with 7 bases sitting between them. This CDR3 is built from 13 residues. Written as DNA, the CDR3 is TGTGCCAGCAGCCAAGTTACCGAAAACACCATATATTTT. Its translation: CASSQVTENTIYF.

This clonotype was picked up a small number of times. CDR3 coding DNA: TGTGCCAGCAGCTTAGAGAAGGGTACGGGTGAGACCCAGTACTTC. Its translation is CASSLEKGTGETQYF. The genes are TRBV11-2 and TRBJ2-5; D gene ambiguous. Germline V CDR1 and CDR2: SGHAT, FQNNGV. Trimming took off 0 bases at V and 5 bases at J, with 13 bases between the two ends. The CDR3 totals 15 residues.

This clonotype was recorded at least ten times. This rearrangement joins TRBV5-1 to TRBJ2-4; 12 positions agree with TRBD2. After removal of 4 bases from V and 7 bases from J, the junction contained 6 bases not matched to a gene. CDR3 size: 15 residues. Per germline, CDR1 SGHRS and CDR2 YFSETQ. The CDR3 loop reads CASSKSGTSGNIQYF. The CDR3 region has the DNA TGCGCCAGCAGCAAATCCGGGACTAGCGGGAACATTCAGTACTTC.

This clonotype was seen repeatedly, ten times or more. CDR3 protein: CSASSGLANYGYTF. The CDR3 DNA is TGCAGTGCTAGTTCAGGTTTAGCTAACTATGGCTACACCTTC. V is TRBV20-1 and J is TRBJ1-2; D is unresolved. Germline V CDR1 and CDR2: DFQATT, SNEGSKA (reference sequence). V was clipped by 3 bases and J by 0 bases, with 11 bases between them. The CDR3 runs to 14 residues.

This rearrangement joins TRBV12-3 or TRBV12-4 to TRBJ1-1; unclear D gene. The CDR3 sequence is 12 residues long. Trimming removed 2 bases from V and 8 bases from J, with 9 bases in between. The CDR3 DNA reads TGTGCCAGCAGTTTAACCAGGATGGAAGCTTTCTTT. This gives the protein CASSLTRMEAFF.